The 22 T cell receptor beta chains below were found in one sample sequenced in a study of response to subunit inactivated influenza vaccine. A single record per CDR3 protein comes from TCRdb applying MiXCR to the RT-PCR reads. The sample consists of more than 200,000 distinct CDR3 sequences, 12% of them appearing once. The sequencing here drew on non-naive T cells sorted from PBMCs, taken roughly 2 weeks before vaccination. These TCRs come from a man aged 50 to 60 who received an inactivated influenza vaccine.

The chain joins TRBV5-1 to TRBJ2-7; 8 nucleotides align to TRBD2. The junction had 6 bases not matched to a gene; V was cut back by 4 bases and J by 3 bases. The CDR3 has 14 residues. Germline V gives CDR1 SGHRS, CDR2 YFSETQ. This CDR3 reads CASSPIGTSYEQYF. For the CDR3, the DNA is TGCGCCAGCAGCCCCATCGGGACTAGCTACGAGCAGTACTTC.

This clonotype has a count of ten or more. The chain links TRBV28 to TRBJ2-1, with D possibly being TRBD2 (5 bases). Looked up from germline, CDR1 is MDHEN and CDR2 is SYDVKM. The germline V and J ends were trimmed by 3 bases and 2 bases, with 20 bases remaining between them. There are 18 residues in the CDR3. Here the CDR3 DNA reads TGTGCCAGCAGTTTGGTGCTCACCCTAGAGGAGGCCTACAATGAGCAGTTCTTC. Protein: CASSLVLTLEEAYNEQFF.

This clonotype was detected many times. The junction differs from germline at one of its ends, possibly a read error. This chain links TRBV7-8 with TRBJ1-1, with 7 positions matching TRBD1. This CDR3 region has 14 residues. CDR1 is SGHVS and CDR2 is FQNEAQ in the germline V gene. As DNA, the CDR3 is TGTGCCAGCAGTTTAGGGACAGCCAACACTGAAGCTTTCTTT. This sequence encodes CASSLGTANTEAFF. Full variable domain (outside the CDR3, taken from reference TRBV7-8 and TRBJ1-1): GAGVSQSPRYKVAKRGQDVALRCDPISGHVSLFWYQQALGQGPEFLTYFQNEAQLDKSGLPSDRFFAERPEGSVSTLKIQRTQQEDSAVYLCASSLGTANTEAFFGQGTRLTVV.

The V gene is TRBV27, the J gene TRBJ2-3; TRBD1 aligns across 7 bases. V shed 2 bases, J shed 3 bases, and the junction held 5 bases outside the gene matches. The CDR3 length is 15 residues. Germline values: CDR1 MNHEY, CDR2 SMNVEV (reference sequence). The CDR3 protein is CASSLEGAGTDTQYF. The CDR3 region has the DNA TGTGCCAGCAGTTTAGAGGGGGCCGGGACAGATACGCAGTATTTT.

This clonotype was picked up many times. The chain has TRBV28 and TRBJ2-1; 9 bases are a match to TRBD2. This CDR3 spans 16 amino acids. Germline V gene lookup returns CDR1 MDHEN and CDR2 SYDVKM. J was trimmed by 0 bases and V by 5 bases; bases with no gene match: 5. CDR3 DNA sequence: TGTGCCAGCAGTAACCCTAGCGGGAACTCCTACAATGAGCAGTTCTTC. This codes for CASSNPSGNSYNEQFF.

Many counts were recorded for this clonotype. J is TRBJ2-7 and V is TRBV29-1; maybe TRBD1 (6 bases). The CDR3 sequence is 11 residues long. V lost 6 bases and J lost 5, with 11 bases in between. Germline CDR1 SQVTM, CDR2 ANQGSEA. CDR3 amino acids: CSVTGTNEQYF. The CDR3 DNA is TGCAGCGTGACCGGGACAAACGAGCAGTACTTC.

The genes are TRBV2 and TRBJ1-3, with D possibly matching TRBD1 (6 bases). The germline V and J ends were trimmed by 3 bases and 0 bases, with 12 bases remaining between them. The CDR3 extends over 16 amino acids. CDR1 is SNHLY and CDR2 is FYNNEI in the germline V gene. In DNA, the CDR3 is TGTGCCAGCAGTGACGACAGGTTAAACTCTGGAAACACCATATATTTT. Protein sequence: CASSDDRLNSGNTIYF.

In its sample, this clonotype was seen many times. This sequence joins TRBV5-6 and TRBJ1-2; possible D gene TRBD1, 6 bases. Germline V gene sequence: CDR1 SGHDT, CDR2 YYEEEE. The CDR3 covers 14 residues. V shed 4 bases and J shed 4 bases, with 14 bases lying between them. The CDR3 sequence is CASSPPGQSYGYTF. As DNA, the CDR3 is TGTGCCAGCAGCCCCCCCGGACAGAGCTATGGCTACACCTTC.

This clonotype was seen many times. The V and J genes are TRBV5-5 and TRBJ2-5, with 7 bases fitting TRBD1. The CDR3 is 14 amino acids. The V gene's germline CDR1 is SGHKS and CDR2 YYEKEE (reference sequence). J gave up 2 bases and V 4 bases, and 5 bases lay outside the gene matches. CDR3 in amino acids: CASSEGTVQETQYF. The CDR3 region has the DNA TGTGCCAGCAGCGAAGGGACAGTACAAGAGACCCAGTACTTC. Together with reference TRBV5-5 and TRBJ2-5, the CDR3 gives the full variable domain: DAGVTQSPTHLIKTRGQQVTLRCSPISGHKSVSWYQQVLGQGPQFIFQYYEKEERGRGNFPDRFSARQFPNYSSELNVNALLLGDSALYLCASSEGTVQETQYFGPGTRLLVL.

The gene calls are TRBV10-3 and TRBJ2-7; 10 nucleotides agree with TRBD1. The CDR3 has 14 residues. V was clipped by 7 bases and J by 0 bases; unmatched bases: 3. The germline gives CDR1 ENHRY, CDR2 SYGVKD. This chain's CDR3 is CAINDRGHSYEQYF. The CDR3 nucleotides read TGTGCCATCAATGACAGGGGGCACTCCTACGAGCAGTACTTC.

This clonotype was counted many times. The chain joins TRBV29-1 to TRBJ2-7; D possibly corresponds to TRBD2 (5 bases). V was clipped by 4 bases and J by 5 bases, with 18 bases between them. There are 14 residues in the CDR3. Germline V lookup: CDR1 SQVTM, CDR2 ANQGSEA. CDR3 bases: TGCAGCGTTGGGCGGGCCGTAAGGAGCAACGAGCAGTACTTC. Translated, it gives CSVGRAVRSNEQYF.

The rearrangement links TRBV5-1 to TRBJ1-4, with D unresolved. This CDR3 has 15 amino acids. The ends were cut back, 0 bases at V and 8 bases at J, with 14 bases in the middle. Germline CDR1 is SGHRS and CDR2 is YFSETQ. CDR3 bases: TGCGCCAGCAGCTTGGCGAGTCCCTCATCCGAAAAACTGTTTTTT. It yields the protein CASSLASPSSEKLFF.

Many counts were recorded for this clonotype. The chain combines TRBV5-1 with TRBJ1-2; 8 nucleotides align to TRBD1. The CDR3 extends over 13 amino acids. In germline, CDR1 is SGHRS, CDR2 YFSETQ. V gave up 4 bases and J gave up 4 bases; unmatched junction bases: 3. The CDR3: CASSPGTGYGYTF. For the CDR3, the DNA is TGCGCCAGCAGCCCGGGGACAGGCTATGGCTACACCTTC.

This CDR3 is CASRNTDLTYNEQFF. The CDR3 bases are TGTGCCAGCAGAAATACGGACCTTACCTACAATGAGCAGTTCTTC. The chain has TRBV6-2 or TRBV6-3 and TRBJ2-1; no clear D. The CDR3 is made up of 15 amino acids. Trimming cost V 6 bases and J 2 bases, with 14 bases left between them. Germline V gives CDR1 MNHEY, CDR2 SVGEGT.

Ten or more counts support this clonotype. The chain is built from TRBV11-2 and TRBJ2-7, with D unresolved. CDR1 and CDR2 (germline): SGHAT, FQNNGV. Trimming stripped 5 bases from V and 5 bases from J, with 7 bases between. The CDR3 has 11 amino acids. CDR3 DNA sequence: TGTGCCAGCAGCGACTTTGACGAGCAGTACTTC. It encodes CASSDFDEQYF.

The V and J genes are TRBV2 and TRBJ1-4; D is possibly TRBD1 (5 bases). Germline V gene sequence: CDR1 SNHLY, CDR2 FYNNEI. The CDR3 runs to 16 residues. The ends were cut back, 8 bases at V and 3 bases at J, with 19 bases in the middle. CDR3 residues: CASSRTRADSNEKLFF. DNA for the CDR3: TGTGCCAGCTCAAGGACAAGGGCAGATTCTAATGAAAAACTGTTTTTT.

The CDR3 DNA reads TGCGCCAGCAGCTTGGCCGAGTGGCCGGACACCGGGGAGCTGTTTTTT. This gives the protein CASSLAEWPDTGELFF. The chain links TRBV5-1 to TRBJ2-2; D is unresolved. The CDR3 length is 16 residues. Per germline, CDR1 SGHRS and CDR2 YFSETQ. The V end was cut by 0 bases, the J end by 3 bases, with 12 bases between.

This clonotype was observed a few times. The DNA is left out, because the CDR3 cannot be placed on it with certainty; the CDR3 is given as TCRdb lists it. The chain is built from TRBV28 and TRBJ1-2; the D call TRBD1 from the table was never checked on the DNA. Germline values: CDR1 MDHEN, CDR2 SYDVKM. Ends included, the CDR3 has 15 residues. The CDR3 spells CASSLMVSAPGGYTF.

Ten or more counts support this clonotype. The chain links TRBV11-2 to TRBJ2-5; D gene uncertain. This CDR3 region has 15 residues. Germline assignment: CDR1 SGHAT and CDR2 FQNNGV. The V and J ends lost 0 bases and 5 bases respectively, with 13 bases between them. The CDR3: CASSLDQSAAETQYF. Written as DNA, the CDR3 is TGTGCCAGCAGCTTAGATCAGTCGGCCGCGGAGACCCAGTACTTC.

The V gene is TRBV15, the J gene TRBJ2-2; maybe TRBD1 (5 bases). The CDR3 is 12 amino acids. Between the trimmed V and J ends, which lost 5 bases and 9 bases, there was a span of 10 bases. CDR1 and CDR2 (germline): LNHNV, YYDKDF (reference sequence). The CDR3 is CATSHDSRELFF. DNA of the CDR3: TGTGCCACCAGCCACGACAGCCGGGAGCTGTTTTTT.

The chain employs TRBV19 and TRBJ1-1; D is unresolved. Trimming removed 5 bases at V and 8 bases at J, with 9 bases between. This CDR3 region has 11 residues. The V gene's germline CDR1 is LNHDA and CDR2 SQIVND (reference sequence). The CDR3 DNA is TGTGCCAGTAGTCAGGCGGTGGAAGCTTTCTTT. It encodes CASSQAVEAFF. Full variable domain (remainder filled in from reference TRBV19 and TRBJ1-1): DGGITQSPKYLFRKEGQNVTLSCEQNLNHDAMYWYRQDPGQGLRLIYYSQIVNDFQKGDIAEGYSVSREKKESFPLTVTSAQKNPTAFYLCASSQAVEAFFGQGTRLTVV.

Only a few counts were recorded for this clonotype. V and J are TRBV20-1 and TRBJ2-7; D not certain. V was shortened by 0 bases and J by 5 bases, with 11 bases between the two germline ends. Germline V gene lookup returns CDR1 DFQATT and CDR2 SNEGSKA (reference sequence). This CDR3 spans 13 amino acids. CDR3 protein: CSARDHTFDEQYF. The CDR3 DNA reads TGCAGTGCTAGAGATCACACCTTCGACGAGCAGTACTTC.